The 6 T cell receptor beta chains in this list originate from one sample, sequenced in a study of shared clonotypes between healthy human individuals. Produced via immunoSEQ multiplex PCR; TCRdb's table is partial and in-frame only. The table records more than 150,000 clones, about 68% of them present only once. The material sequenced was memory CD4+ T cells sorted from blood. Subset given: CD45RA-negative fraction. These receptors originate from a man aged 25 to 45 in good health.

The gene calls are TRBV7-8 and TRBJ2-3; D gene unclear. The V end lost 5 bases, the J end lost 9 bases, and 6 bases lay between the germline ends. The germline CDR1 and CDR2 sequences are SGHVS and FQNEAQ. The CDR3 has 10 residues. CDR3 nucleotide sequence: TGTGCCAGCAGCCCAATCACGCAGTATTTT. Its translation is CASSPITQYF.

This clone came up a few times. The rearrangement uses TRBV7-6 and TRBJ2-5, with D perhaps given as TRBD1 or TRBD2 (6 bases each). This CDR3 region has 17 residues. V was trimmed by 4 bases and J by 5 bases, leaving 23 bases between them. Germline-derived CDR1 and CDR2 are SGHVS and FNYEAQ. The CDR3 loop reads CASSSNRVGGLSETQYF. DNA for the CDR3: TGTGCCAGCAGCTCGAACAGGGTAGGAGGGTTGTCGGAGACCCAGTACTTC.

As concerns this clone: The likely explanation is a read error, given a far larger clone one base away. Additional DNA sequences in this sample encode the identical CDR3. The rearrangement joins TRBV15 to TRBJ1-5; no clear D gene. This CDR3 spans 14 amino acids. Germline V lookup: CDR1 LNHNV, CDR2 YYDKDF (reference sequence). The CDR3 region has the DNA TGTGCCACCAGCAGGGGCCGCGTCAATCAACCCCAGCATTTT. It specifies CATSRGRVNQPQHF. Full variable domain (outside the CDR3, taken from reference TRBV15 and TRBJ1-5): DAMVIQNPRYQVTQFGKPVTLSCSQTLNHNVMYWYQQKSSQAPKLLFHYYDKDFNNEADTPDNFQSRRPNTSFCFLDIRSPGLGDTAMYLCATSRGRVNQPQHFGDGTRLSIL.

The V and J genes are TRBV7-6 and TRBJ2-3; no clear D. The germline V and J ends were trimmed by 1 base and 0 bases, with 5 bases remaining between them. The CDR3 consists of 14 residues. Germline-derived CDR1 and CDR2 are SGHVS and FNYEAQ. CDR3 coding DNA: TGTGCCAGCAGCTTAGTCTCTAGCACAGATACGCAGTATTTT. This translates into CASSLVSSTDTQYF.

This chain joins TRBV7-2 and TRBJ2-5, with no clear D. The CDR3 totals 14 residues. The germline V and J ends were trimmed by 1 base and 5 bases, with 11 bases remaining between them. Germline V gene lookup returns CDR1 SGHTA and CDR2 FQGNSA. This CDR3 reads CASSLGPSMETQYF. Written as DNA, the CDR3 is TGTGCCAGCAGCTTAGGGCCTAGTATGGAGACCCAGTACTTC.

The V and J genes are TRBV15 and TRBJ2-1; D gene unclear. Germline CDR1 LNHNV, CDR2 YYDKDF (reference sequence). Trimming left V 1 base short and J 14 bases short, with 15 bases between. The CDR3 loop spans 13 amino acids. This chain's CDR3 is CATSRVPDTRKFF. In DNA form, the CDR3 reads TGTGCCACCAGCAGAGTTCCCGACACCCGTAAGTTCTTC.